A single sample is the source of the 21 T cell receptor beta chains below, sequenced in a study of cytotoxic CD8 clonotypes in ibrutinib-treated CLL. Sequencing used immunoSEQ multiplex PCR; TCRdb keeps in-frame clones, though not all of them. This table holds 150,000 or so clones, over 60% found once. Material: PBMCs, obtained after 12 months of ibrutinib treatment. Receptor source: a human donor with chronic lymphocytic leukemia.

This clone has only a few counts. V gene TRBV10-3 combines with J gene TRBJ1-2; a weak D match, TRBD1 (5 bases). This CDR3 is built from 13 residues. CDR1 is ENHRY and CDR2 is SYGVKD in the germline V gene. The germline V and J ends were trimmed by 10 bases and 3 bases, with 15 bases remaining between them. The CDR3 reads CATKWGEDYGYTF. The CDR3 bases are TGTGCCACCAAATGGGGGGAGGACTATGGCTACACCTTC.

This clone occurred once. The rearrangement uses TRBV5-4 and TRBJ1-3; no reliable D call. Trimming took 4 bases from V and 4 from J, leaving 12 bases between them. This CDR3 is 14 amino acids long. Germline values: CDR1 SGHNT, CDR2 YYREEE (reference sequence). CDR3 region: CASSPSAGGNTIYF. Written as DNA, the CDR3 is TGTGCCAGCAGCCCCTCTGCAGGCGGAAACACCATATATTTT.

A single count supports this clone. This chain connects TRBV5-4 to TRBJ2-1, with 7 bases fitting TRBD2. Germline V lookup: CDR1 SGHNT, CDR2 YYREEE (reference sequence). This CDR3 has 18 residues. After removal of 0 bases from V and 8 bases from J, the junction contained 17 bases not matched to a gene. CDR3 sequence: CASSLGSGGTLAGYEQFF. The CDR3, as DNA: TGTGCCAGCAGCTTGGGGTCGGGAGGCACTTTAGCAGGATATGAGCAGTTCTTC.

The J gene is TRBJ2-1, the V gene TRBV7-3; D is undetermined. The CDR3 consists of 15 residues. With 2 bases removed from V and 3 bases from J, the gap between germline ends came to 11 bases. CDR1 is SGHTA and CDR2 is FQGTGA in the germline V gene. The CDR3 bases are TGTGCCAGCAGCTTACGTACTGGAAACTACAATGAGCAGTTCTTC. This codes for CASSLRTGNYNEQFF.

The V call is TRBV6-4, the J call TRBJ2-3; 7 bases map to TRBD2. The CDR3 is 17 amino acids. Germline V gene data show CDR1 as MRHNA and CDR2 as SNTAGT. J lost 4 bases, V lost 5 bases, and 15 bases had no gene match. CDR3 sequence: CASSHGRESSMSDTQYF. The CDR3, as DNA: TGTGCCAGCAGTCACGGGCGGGAGTCGTCTATGTCAGATACGCAGTATTTT.

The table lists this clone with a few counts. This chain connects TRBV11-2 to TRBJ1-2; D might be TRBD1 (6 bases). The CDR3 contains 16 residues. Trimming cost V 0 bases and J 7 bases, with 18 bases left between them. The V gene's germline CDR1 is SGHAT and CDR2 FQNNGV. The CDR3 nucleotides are TGTGCCAGCAGCTTAGATCGAGTAGGGACAATTTCTGGCTACACCTTC. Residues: CASSLDRVGTISGYTF.

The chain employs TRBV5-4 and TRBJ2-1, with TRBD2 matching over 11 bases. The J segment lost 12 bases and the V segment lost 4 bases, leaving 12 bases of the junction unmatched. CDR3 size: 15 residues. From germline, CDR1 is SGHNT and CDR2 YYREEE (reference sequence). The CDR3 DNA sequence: TGTGCCAGCAGCCCGGGACTAGCGGAGACAACTACGCAGTTCTTC. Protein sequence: CASSPGLAETTTQFF. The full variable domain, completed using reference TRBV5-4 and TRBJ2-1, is ETGVTQSPTHLIKTRGQQVTLRCSSQSGHNTVSWYQQALGQGPQFIFQYYREEENGRGNFPPRFSGLQFPNYSSELNVNALELDDSALYLCASSPGLAETTTQFFGPGTRLTVL.

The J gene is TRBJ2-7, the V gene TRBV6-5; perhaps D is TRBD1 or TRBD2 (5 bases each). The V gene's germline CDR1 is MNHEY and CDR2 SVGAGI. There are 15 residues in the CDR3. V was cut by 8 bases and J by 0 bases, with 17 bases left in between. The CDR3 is CASSLGTASSYEQYF. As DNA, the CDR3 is TGTGCCAGCTCGCTAGGGACGGCAAGCTCCTACGAGCAGTACTTC.

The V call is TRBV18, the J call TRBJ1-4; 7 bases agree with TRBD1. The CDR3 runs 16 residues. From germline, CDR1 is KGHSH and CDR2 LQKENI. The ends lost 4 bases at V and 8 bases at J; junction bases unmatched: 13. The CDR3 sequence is CASSHLHRQGEEKLFF. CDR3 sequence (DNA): TGTGCCAGCTCACACCTACATCGGCAGGGGGAGGAAAAACTGTTTTTT.

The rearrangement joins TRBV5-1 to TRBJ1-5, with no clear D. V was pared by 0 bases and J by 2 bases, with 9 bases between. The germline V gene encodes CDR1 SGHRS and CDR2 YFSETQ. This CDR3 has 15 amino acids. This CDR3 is CASSLGVGGNQPQHF. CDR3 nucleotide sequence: TGCGCCAGCAGCTTGGGTGTGGGCGGCAATCAGCCCCAGCATTTT.

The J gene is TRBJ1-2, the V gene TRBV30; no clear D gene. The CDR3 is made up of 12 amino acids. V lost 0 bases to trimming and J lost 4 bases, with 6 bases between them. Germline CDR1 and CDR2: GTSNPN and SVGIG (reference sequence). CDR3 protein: CAWSVQAYGYTF. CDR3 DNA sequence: TGTGCCTGGAGTGTACAAGCCTATGGCTACACCTTC. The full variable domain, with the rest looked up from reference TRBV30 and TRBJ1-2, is SQTIHQWPATLVQPVGSPLSLECTVEGTSNPNLYWYRQAAGRGLQLLFYSVGIGQISSEVPQNLSASRPQDRQFILSSKKLLLSDSGFYLCAWSVQAYGYTFGSGTRLTVV.

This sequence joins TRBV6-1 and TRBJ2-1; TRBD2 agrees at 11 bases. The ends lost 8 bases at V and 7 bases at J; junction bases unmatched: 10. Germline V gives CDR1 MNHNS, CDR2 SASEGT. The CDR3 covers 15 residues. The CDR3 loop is CASDGSGRAVNEQFF. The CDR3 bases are TGTGCCAGCGATGGTAGCGGGAGGGCCGTAAATGAGCAGTTCTTC.

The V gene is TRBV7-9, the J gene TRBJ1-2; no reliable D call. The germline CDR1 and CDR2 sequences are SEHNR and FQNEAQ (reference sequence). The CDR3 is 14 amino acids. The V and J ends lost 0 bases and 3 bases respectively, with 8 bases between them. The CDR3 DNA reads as TGTGCCAGCAGCTTAGCGGGCAGATACTATGGCTACACCTTC. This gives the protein CASSLAGRYYGYTF.

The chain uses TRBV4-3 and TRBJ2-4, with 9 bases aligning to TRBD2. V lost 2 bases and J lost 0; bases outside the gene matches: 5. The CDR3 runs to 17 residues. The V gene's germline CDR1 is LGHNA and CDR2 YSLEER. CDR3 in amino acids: CASSQQLAGPAKNIQYF. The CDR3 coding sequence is TGCGCCAGCAGCCAACAACTAGCGGGTCCAGCCAAAAACATTCAGTACTTC.

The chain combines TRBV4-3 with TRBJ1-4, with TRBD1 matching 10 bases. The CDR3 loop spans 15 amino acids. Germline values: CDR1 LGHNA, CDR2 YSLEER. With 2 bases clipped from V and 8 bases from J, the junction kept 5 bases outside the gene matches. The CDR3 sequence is CASSQSGTGVEKLFF. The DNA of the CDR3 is TGCGCCAGCAGCCAATCCGGGACAGGGGTCGAAAAACTGTTTTTT.

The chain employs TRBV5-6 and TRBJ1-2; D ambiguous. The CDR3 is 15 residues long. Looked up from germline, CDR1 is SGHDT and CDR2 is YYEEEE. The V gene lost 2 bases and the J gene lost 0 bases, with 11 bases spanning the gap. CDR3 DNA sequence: TGTGCCAGCAGCTTTAAGACCGATACTAACTATGGCTACACCTTC. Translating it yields CASSFKTDTNYGYTF. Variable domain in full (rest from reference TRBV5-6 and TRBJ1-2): DAGVTQSPTHLIKTRGQQVTLRCSPKSGHDTVSWYQQALGQGPQFIFQYYEEEERQRGNFPDRFSGHQFPNYSSELNVNALLLGDSALYLCASSFKTDTNYGYTFGSGTRLTVV.

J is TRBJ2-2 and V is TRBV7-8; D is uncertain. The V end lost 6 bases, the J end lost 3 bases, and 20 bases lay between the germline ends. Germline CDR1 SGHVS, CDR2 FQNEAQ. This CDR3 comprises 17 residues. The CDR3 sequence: CASRPTTIAFYTGELFF. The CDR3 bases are TGTGCCAGCAGGCCTACTACGATAGCCTTTTACACCGGGGAGCTGTTTTTT.

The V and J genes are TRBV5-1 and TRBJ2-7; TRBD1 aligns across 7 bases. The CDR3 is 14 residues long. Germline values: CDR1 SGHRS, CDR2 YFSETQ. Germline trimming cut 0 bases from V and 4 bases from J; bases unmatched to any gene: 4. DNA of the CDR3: TGCGCCAGCAGCTTGGAAGGGGGCCGATACGAGCAGTACTTC. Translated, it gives CASSLEGGRYEQYF.

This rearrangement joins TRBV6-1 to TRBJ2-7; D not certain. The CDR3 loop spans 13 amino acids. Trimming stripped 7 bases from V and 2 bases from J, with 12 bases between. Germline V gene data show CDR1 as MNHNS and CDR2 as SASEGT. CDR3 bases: TGTGCCAGCACGGTGCAGGCGGCCTACGAGCAGTACTTC. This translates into CASTVQAAYEQYF.

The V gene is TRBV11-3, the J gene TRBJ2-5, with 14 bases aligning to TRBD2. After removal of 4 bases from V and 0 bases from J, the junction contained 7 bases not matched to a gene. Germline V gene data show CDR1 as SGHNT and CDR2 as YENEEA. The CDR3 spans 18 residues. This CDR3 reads CASSSGLAGGNYQETQYF. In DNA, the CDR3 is TGTGCCAGCAGCTCAGGACTAGCGGGAGGAAATTACCAAGAGACCCAGTACTTC.

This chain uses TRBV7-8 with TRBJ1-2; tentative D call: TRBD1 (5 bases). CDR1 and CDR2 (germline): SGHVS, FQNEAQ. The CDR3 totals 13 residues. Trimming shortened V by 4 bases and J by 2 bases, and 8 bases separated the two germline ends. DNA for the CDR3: TGTGCCAGCAGCTACGACAGAAACTATGGCTACACCTTC. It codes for CASSYDRNYGYTF. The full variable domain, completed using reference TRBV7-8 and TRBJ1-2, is GAGVSQSPRYKVAKRGQDVALRCDPISGHVSLFWYQQALGQGPEFLTYFQNEAQLDKSGLPSDRFFAERPEGSVSTLKIQRTQQEDSAVYLCASSYDRNYGYTFGSGTRLTVV.